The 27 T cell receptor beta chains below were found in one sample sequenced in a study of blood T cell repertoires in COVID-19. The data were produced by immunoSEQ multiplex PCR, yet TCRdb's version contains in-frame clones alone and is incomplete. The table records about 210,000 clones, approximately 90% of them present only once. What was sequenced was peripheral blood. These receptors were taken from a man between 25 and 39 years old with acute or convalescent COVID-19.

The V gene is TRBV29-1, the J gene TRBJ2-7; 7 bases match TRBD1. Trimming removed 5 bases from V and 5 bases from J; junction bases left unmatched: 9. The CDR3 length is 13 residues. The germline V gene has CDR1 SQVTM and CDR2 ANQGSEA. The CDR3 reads CSVLTTGTDEQYF. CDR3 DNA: TGCAGCGTTCTGACGACAGGGACCGACGAGCAGTACTTC.

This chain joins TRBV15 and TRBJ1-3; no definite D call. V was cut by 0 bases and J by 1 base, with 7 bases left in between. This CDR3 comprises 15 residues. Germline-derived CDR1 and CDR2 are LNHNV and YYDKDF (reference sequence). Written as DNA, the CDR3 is TGTGCCACCAGCAGAGAACGCGGTTCTGGAAACACCATATATTTT. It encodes CATSRERGSGNTIYF.

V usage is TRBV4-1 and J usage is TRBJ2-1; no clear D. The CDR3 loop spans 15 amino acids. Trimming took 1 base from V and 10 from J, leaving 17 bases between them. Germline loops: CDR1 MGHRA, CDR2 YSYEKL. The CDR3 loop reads CASSQVSSYSQEQFF. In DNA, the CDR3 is TGCGCCAGCAGCCAAGTGTCTAGTTACTCCCAGGAGCAGTTCTTC.

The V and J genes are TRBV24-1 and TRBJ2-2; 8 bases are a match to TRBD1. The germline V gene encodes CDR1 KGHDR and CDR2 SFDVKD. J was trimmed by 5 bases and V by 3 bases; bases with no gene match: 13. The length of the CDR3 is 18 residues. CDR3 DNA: TGTGCCACCAGTGATGTCGGACAGGGTTTGGTGTGGACCGGGGAGCTGTTTTTT. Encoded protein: CATSDVGQGLVWTGELFF.

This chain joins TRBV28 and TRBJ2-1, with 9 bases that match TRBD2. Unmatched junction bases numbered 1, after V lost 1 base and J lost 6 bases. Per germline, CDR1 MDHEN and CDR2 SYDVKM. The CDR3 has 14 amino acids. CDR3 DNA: TGTGCCAGCAGTTTATCAGCGGGGGGCAATGAGCAGTTCTTC. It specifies CASSLSAGGNEQFF. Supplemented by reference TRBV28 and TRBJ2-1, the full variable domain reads DVKVTQSSRYLVKRTGEKVFLECVQDMDHENMFWYRQDPGLGLRLIYFSYDVKMKEKGDIPEGYSVSREKKERFSLILESASTNQTSMYLCASSLSAGGNEQFFGPGTRLTVL.

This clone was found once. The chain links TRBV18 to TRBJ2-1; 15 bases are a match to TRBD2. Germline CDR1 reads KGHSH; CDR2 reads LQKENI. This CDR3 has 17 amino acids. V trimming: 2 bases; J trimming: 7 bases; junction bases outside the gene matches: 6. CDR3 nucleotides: TGTGCCAGCTCACCATTAGGACTAGCGGGAGGGGCGAATGAGCAGTTCTTC. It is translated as CASSPLGLAGGANEQFF.

In DNA form, the CDR3 reads TGTGCCAGCTCCCCCACGGGACAGGGTGGGGGTGGCTACACCTTC. This translates into CASSPTGQGGGGYTF. This chain links TRBV6-5 with TRBJ1-2, with 9 bases identical to TRBD1. This CDR3 is built from 15 residues. V dropped 8 bases and J dropped 7; count of bases not matched to a gene: 14. Germline V gene sequence: CDR1 MNHEY, CDR2 SVGAGI.

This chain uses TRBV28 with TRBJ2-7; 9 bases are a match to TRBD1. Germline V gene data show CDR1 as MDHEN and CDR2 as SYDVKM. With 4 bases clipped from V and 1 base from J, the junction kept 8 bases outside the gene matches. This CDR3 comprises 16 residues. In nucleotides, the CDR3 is TGTGCCAGCAGTTCACCCCACAGGGGGCTATCCTACGAGCAGTACTTC. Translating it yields CASSSPHRGLSYEQYF.

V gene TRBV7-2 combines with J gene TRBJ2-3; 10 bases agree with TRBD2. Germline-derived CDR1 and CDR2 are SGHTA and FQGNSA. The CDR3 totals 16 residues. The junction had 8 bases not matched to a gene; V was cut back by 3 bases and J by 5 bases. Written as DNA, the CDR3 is TGTGCCAGCAGCTTGATGCTAGCGGGGGCGGGAGATACGCAGTATTTT. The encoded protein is CASSLMLAGAGDTQYF.

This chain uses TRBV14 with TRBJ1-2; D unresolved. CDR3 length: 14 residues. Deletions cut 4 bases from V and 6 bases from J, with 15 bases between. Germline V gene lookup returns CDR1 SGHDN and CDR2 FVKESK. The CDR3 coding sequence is TGTGCCAGCAGCCCAGATGACGGGTTACATGGCTACACCTTC. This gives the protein CASSPDDGLHGYTF.

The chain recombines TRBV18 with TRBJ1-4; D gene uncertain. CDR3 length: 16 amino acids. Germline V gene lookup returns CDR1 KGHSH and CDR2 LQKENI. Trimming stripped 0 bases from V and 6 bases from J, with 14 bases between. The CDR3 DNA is TGTGCCAGCTCACCACCTCGAGGCACAGCGGATGAAAAACTGTTTTTT. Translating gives CASSPPRGTADEKLFF.

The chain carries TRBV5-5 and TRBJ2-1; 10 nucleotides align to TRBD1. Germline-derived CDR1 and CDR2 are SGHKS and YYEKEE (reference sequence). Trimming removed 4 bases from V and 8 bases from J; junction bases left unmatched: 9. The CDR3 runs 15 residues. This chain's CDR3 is CASSRPGQGGDEQFF. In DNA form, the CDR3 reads TGTGCCAGCAGCCGACCCGGACAGGGGGGCGATGAGCAGTTCTTC.

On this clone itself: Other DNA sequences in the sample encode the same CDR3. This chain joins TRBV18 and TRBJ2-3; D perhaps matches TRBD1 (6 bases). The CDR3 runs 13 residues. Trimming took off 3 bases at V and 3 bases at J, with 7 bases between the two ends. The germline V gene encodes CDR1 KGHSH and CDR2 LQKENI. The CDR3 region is CASSPRGTDTQYF. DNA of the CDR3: TGTGCCAGCTCACCGAGGGGGACAGATACGCAGTATTTT.

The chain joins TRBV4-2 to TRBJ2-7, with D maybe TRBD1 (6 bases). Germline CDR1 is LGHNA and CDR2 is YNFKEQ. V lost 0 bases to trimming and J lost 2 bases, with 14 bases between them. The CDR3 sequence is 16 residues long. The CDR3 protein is CASSQDLGTIPYEQYF. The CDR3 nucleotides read TGTGCCAGCAGCCAAGATCTCGGGACAATTCCCTACGAGCAGTACTTC.

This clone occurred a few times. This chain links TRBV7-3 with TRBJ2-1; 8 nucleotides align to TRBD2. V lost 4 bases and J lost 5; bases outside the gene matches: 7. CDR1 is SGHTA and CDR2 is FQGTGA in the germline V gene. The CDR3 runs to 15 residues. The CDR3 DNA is TGTGCCAGCAGCTCATCCGGGACTAGACACAATGAGCAGTTCTTC. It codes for CASSSSGTRHNEQFF.

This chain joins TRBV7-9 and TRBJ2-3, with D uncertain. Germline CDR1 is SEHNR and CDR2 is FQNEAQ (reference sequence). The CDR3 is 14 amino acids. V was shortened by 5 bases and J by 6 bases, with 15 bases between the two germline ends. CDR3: CASSPFAGPDTQYF. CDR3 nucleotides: TGTGCCAGCAGCCCTTTCGCCGGTCCGGATACGCAGTATTTT.

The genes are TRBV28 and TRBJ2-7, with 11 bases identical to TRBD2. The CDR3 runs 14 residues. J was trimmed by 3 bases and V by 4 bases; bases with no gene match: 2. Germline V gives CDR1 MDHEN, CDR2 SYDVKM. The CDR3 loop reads CASSSGTSGYEQYF. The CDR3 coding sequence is TGTGCCAGCAGTTCCGGGACTAGCGGCTACGAGCAGTACTTC.

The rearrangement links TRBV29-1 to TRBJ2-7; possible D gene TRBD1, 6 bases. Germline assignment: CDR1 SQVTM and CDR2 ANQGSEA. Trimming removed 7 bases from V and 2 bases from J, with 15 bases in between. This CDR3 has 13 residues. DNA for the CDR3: TGCAGCGGACAGGACAGCCGAACCTACGAGCAGTACTTC. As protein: CSGQDSRTYEQYF.

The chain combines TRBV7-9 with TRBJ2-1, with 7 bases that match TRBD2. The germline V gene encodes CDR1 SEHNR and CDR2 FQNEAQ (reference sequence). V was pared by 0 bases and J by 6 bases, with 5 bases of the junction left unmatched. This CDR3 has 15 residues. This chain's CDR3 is CASSLAGGPGNEQFF. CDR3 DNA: TGTGCCAGCAGCTTAGCGGGAGGGCCCGGCAATGAGCAGTTCTTC. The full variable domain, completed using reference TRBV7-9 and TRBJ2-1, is DTGVSQNPRHKITKRGQNVTFRCDPISEHNRLYWYRQTLGQGPEFLTYFQNEAQLEKSRLLSDRFSAERPKGSFSTLEIQRTEQGDSAMYLCASSLAGGPGNEQFFGPGTRLTVL.

The CDR3 DNA reads TGTGCCAGCAGCCCTCGGGAGGGCCGCTACGAGCAGTACTTC. The encoded protein is CASSPREGRYEQYF. This rearrangement joins TRBV9 to TRBJ2-7; the match to TRBD2 covers 8 bases. V was pared by 4 bases and J by 3 bases, with 6 bases of the junction left unmatched. CDR3 length equals 14 residues. Germline CDR1 SGDLS, CDR2 YYNGEE.

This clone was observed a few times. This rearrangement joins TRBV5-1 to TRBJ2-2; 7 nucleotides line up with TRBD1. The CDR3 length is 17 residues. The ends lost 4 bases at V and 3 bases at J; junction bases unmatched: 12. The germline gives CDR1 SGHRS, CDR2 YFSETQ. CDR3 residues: CASSSNTGTVDTGELFF. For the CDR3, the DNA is TGCGCCAGCAGCAGTAATACCGGGACAGTGGACACCGGGGAGCTGTTTTTT. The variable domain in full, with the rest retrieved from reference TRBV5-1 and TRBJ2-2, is KAGVTQTPRYLIKTRGQQVTLSCSPISGHRSVSWYQQTPGQGLQFLFEYFSETQRNKGNFPGRFSGRQFSNSRSEMNVSTLELGDSALYLCASSSNTGTVDTGELFFGEGSRLTVL.

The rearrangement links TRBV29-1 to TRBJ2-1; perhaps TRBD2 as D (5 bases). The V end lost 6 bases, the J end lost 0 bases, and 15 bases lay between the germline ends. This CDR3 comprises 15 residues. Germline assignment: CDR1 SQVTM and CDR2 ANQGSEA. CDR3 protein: CSVPGLKFSYNEQFF. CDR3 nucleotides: TGCAGCGTACCTGGACTTAAATTCTCCTACAATGAGCAGTTCTTC.

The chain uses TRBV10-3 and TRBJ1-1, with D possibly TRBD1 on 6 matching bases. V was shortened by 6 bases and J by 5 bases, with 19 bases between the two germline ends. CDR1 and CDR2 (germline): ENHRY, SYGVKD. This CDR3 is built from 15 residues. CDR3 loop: CAIRRWGGRKTEAFF. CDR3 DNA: TGTGCCATCAGGAGATGGGGGGGGCGAAAGACTGAAGCTTTCTTT.

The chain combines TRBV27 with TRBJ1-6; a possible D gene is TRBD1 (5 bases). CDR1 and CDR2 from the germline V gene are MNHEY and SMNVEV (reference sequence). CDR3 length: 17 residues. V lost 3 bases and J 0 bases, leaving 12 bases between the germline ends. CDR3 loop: CASSLVTDPSYNSPLHF. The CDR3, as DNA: TGTGCCAGCAGTTTGGTGACAGATCCCTCCTATAATTCACCCCTCCACTTT.

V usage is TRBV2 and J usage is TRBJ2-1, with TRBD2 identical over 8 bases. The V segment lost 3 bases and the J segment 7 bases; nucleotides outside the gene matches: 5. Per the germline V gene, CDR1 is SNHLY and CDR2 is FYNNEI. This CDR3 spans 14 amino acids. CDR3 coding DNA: TGTGCCAGCAGTGAGTTGTCTAGCGGGAATGAGCAGTTCTTC. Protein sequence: CASSELSSGNEQFF.

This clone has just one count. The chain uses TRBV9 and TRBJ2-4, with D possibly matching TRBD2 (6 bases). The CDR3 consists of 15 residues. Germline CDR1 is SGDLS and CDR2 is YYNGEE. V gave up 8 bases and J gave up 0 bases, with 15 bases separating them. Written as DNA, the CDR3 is TGTGCCAGTACATCGGGAGACTTAGCCAAAAACATTCAGTACTTC. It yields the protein CASTSGDLAKNIQYF.

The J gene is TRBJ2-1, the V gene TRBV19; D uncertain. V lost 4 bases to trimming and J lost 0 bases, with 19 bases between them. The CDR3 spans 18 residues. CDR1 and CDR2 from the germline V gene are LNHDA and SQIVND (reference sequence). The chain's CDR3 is CASSKTNLRSSSYNEQFF. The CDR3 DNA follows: TGTGCCAGTAGTAAAACCAACCTTCGCTCTAGCTCCTACAATGAGCAGTTCTTC.